Below, 8 T cell receptor beta chains from the same sample are listed, as sequenced in a study of T cells in localized non-small cell lung cancer (TCRdb year 2020). Preparation of the library involved the immunoSEQ multiplex PCR assay. Imported from immuneACCESS, the table was reduced by TCRdb to in-frame sequences with V and J called. These copies leave out some clones; in studies compared against another copy, an unresolved V gene accounts for under half, and the cause of the remainder is not known. The sample includes nearly 25,000 clones, with approximately 86% observed a single time. Clones ranked in the top ten supply about 5.3% of the sample. The sample in question was peripheral blood, obtained before any cancer treatment. These TCRs come from a male donor aged 60 or over with stage II squamous cell lung carcinoma.

This chain joins TRBV19 and TRBJ1-6; 7 bases line up with TRBD1. Germline assignment: CDR1 LNHDA and CDR2 SQIVND (reference sequence). The V segment lost 7 bases and the J segment 7 bases; nucleotides outside the gene matches: 7. This CDR3 spans 14 amino acids. CDR3 coding DNA: TGTGCCAGTATTGACAGGGACCTGAATTCACCCCTCCACTTT. The encoded protein is CASIDRDLNSPLHF.

This CDR3 is CASSPEGTASTDTQYF. The CDR3 nucleotides are TGTGCCAGCAGCCCGGAAGGGACAGCCAGCACAGATACGCAGTATTTT. The V gene is TRBV5-5, the J gene TRBJ2-3, with TRBD1 identical over 7 bases. Per the germline V gene, CDR1 is SGHKS and CDR2 is YYEKEE (reference sequence). With 4 bases clipped from V and 0 bases from J, the junction kept 8 bases outside the gene matches. The CDR3 is made up of 16 amino acids.

This rearrangement joins TRBV5-1 to TRBJ1-3, with 11 bases fitting TRBD1. V lost 4 bases, J lost 0 bases, and 9 bases stayed unmatched. The CDR3 is made up of 18 amino acids. Germline loops: CDR1 SGHRS, CDR2 YFSETQ. The CDR3 region is CASSIGQGAGGSGNTIYF. The CDR3 DNA sequence: TGCGCCAGCAGCATCGGACAGGGGGCTGGCGGCTCTGGAAACACCATATATTTT.

This clone was picked up a small number of times. The chain employs TRBV6-5 and TRBJ1-5; D unresolved. Germline CDR1 is MNHEY and CDR2 is SVGAGI. The CDR3 consists of 12 residues. Trimming removed 8 bases from V and 7 bases from J, with 12 bases in between. The CDR3 loop is CASGSREQPQHF. CDR3 nucleotide sequence: TGTGCCAGCGGCAGTCGGGAACAGCCCCAGCATTTT.

This chain links TRBV7-9 with TRBJ1-2; 8 bases match TRBD1. The CDR3 extends over 12 amino acids. Germline CDR1 is SEHNR and CDR2 is FQNEAQ (reference sequence). This chain's CDR3 is CVGTGLGYGYTF. The CDR3 nucleotides are TGTGTGGGGACAGGATTAGGCTATGGCTACACCTTC.

The chain employs TRBV6-1 and TRBJ1-4; the D gene is possibly TRBD1 (6 bases). CDR1 MNHNS and CDR2 SASEGT come from the germline V gene. V lost 6 bases to trimming and J lost 6 bases, with 8 bases between them. CDR3 size: 12 residues. The CDR3 here is CASRGQYEKLFF. DNA of the CDR3: TGTGCCAGCAGAGGACAGTATGAAAAACTGTTTTTT.

The chain is built from TRBV10-3 and TRBJ2-5; the match to TRBD2 covers 13 bases. With 8 bases clipped from V and 4 bases from J, the junction kept 7 bases outside the gene matches. The CDR3 is 15 residues long. CDR1 and CDR2 from the germline V gene are ENHRY and SYGVKD. CDR3 protein: CAIAGLAGEAETQYF. The CDR3 DNA reads as TGTGCCATCGCCGGACTAGCGGGAGAGGCAGAGACCCAGTACTTC.

The genes are TRBV7-2 and TRBJ2-6; TRBD1 is a possible D gene (6 bases). V shed 8 bases and J shed 10 bases, with 15 bases lying between them. This CDR3 comprises 13 residues. From germline, CDR1 is SGHTA and CDR2 FQGNSA. The CDR3 is CASGQQGRNVLTF. The CDR3, as DNA: TGTGCCAGCGGCCAACAGGGTAGGAACGTCCTGACTTTC. Full variable domain (remainder filled in from reference TRBV7-2 and TRBJ2-6): GAGVSQSPSNKVTEKGKDVELRCDPISGHTALYWYRQSLGQGLEFLIYFQGNSAPDKSGLPSDRFSAERTGGSVSTLTIQRTQQEDSAVYLCASGQQGRNVLTFGAGSRLTVL.